This T cell receptor beta chain was sequenced during a study of T cells after yellow fever vaccination. With respect to this clonotype: Its specificity is not known.

Points from the study as a whole: Any FACS-sorted repertoire could hold abundant clonotypes that contaminate it from the bulk population.

CDR3 length equals 16 residues. Germline assignment: CDR1 MNHNS and CDR2 SASEGT. Trimming cost V 5 bases and J 2 bases; bases outside gene matches: 9. Generation of TCR cDNA used 5'RACE template switching (which added a universal primer site and UMIs). TCRdb analysed the 5' RACE reads with MiXCR anew, one entry per CDR3 protein. The sample shows about 74,000 distinct CDR3 sequences, approximately 6.9% of them seen only once. The chain joins TRBV6-1 to TRBJ2-3, with 8 positions matching TRBD2. The source of this sequence is a man between 18 and 29 years old who received the YFV17D yellow fever vaccine. Material: CD8+ T cells sorted from PBMCs, obtained less than 6 days after the first yellow fever vaccination. The CDR3 loop is CASSTPGLGPTDTQYF. The CDR3, as DNA: TGTGCCAGCAGTACACCGGGACTAGGGCCCACAGATACGCAGTATTTT.